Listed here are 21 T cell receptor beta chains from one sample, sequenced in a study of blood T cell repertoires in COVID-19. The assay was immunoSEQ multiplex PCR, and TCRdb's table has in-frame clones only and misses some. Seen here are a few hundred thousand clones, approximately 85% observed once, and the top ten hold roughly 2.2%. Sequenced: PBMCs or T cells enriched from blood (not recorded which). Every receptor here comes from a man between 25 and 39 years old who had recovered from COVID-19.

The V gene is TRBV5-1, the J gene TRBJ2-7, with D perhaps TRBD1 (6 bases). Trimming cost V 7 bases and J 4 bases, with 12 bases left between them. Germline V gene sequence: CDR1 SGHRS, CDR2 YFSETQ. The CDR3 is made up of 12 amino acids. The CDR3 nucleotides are TGCGCCAGCTCTACAGGGATGTACGAGCAGTACTTC. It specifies CASSTGMYEQYF.

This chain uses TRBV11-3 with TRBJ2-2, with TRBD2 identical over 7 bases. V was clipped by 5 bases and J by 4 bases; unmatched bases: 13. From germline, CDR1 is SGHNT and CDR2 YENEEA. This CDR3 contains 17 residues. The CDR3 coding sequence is TGTGCCAGCAGCCCCCCCGGGGCGCGGGGGACCACCGGGGAGCTGTTTTTT. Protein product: CASSPPGARGTTGELFF.

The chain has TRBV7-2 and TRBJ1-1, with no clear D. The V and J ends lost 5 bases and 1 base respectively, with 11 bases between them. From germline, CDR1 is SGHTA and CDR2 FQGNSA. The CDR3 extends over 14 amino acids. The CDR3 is CASSPRHPNTEAFF. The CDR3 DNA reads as TGTGCCAGCAGCCCCCGACACCCGAACACTGAAGCTTTCTTT. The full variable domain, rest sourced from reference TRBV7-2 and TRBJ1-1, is GAGVSQSPSNKVTEKGKDVELRCDPISGHTALYWYRQSLGQGLEFLIYFQGNSAPDKSGLPSDRFSAERTGGSVSTLTIQRTQQEDSAVYLCASSPRHPNTEAFFGQGTRLTVV.

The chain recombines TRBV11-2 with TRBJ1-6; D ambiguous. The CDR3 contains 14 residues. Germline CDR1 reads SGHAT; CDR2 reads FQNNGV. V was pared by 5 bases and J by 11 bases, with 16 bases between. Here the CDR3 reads CASSPTSARTPLHF. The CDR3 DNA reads TGTGCCAGCAGCCCCACCTCGGCCAGGACACCCCTCCACTTT.

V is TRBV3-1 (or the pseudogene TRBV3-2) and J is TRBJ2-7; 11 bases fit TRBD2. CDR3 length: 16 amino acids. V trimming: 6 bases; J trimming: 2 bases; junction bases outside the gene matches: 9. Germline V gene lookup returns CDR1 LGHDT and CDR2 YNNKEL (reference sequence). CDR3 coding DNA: TGTGCCAGCAGTGAAGCCACTAGCGGGGGTCCCTACGAGCAGTACTTC. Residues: CASSEATSGGPYEQYF.

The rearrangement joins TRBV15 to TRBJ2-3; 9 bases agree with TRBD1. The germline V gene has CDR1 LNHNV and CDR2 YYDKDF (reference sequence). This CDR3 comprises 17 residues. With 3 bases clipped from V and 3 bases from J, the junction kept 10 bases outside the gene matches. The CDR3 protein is CATSRARPGQGTDTQYF. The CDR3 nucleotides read TGTGCCACCAGCAGGGCCAGACCGGGACAGGGAACAGATACGCAGTATTTT.

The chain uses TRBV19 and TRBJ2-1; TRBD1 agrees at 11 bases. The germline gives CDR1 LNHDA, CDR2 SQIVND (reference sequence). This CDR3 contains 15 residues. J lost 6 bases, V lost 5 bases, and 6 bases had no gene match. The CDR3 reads CASSFRDRGINEQFF. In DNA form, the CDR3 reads TGTGCCAGTAGTTTCCGGGACAGGGGGATCAATGAGCAGTTCTTC.

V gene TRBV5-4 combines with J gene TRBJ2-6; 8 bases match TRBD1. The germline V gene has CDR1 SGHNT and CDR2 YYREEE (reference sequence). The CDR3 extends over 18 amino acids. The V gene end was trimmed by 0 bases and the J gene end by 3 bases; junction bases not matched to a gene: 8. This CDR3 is CASSLGGGQGFGANVLTF. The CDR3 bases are TGTGCCAGCAGCTTGGGAGGCGGACAGGGCTTTGGGGCCAACGTCCTGACTTTC.

The CDR3 sequence is CASSSRQFF. CDR3 sequence (DNA): TGTGCCAGCAGTTCCCGGCAGTTCTTC. This chain connects TRBV12-3 or TRBV12-4 to TRBJ2-1; D ambiguous. The CDR3 has 9 residues. V lost 4 bases, J lost 12 bases, and 4 bases lay in between.

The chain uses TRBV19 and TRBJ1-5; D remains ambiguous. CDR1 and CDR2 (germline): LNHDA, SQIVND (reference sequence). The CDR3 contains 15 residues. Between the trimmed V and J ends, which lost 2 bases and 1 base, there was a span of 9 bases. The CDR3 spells CASSIKEGSNQPQHF. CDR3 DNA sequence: TGTGCCAGTAGTATAAAGGAGGGAAGCAATCAGCCCCAGCATTTT.

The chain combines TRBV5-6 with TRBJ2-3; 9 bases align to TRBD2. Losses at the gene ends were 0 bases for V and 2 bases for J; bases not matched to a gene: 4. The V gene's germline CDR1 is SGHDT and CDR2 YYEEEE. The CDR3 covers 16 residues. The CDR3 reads CASSLGLAGYTDTQYF. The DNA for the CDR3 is TGTGCCAGCAGCTTGGGTCTAGCGGGGTACACAGATACGCAGTATTTT.

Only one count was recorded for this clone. The CDR3: CASSSSGSGGTEAFF. The CDR3, as DNA: TGTGCCAGCAGTTCTTCCGGGTCGGGGGGGACTGAAGCTTTCTTT. This chain joins TRBV6-5 and TRBJ1-1, with D possibly TRBD1 on 5 matching bases. V was shortened by 4 bases and J by 5 bases, with 17 bases between the two germline ends. Germline loops: CDR1 MNHEY, CDR2 SVGAGI. CDR3 size: 15 residues.

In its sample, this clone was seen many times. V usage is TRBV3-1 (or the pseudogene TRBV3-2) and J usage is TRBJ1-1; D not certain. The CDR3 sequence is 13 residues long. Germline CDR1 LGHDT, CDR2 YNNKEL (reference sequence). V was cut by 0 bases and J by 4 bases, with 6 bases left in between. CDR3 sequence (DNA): TGTGCCAGCAGCCAAGACGGCGGCACTGAAGCTTTCTTT. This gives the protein CASSQDGGTEAFF.

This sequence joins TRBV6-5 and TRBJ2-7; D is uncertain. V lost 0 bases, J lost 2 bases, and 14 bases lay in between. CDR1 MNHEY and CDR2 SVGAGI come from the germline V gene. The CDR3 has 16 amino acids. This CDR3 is CASSYSGTLKAYEQYF. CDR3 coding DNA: TGTGCCAGCAGTTACTCGGGCACATTAAAAGCCTACGAGCAGTACTTC.

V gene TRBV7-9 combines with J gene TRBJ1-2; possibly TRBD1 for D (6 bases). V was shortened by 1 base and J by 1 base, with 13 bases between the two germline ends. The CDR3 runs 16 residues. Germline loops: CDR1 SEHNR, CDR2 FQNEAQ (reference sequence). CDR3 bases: TGTGCCAGCAGCTTAGGGCAGGGGTCCATTAACTATGGCTACACCTTC. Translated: CASSLGQGSINYGYTF.

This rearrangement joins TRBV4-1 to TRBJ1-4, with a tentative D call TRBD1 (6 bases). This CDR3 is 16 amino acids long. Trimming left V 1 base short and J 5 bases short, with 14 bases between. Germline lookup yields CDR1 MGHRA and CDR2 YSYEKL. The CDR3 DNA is TGCGCCAGCAGCCAAGGATCCGGGACACAGAATGAAAAACTGTTTTTT. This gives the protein CASSQGSGTQNEKLFF.

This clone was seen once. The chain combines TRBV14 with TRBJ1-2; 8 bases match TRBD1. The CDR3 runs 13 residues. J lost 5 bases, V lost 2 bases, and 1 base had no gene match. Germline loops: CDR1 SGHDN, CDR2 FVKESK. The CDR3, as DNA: TGTGCCAGCAGCCAAACAGGGGGATATGGCTACACCTTC. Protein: CASSQTGGYGYTF.

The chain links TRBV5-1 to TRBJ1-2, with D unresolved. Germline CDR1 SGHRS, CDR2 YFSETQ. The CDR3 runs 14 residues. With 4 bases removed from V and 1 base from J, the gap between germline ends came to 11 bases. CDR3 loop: CASSPVRVNYGYTF. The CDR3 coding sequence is TGCGCCAGCAGCCCGGTGAGGGTTAACTATGGCTACACCTTC. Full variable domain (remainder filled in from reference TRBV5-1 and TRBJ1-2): KAGVTQTPRYLIKTRGQQVTLSCSPISGHRSVSWYQQTPGQGLQFLFEYFSETQRNKGNFPGRFSGRQFSNSRSEMNVSTLELGDSALYLCASSPVRVNYGYTFGSGTRLTVV.

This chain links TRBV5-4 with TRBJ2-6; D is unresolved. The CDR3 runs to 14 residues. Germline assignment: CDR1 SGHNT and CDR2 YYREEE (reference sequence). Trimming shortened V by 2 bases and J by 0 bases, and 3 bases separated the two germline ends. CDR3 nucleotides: TGTGCCAGCAGCTTCGGCTCTGGGGCCAACGTCCTGACTTTC. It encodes CASSFGSGANVLTF. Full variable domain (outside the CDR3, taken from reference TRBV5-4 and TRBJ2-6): ETGVTQSPTHLIKTRGQQVTLRCSSQSGHNTVSWYQQALGQGPQFIFQYYREEENGRGNFPPRFSGLQFPNYSSELNVNALELDDSALYLCASSFGSGANVLTFGAGSRLTVL.

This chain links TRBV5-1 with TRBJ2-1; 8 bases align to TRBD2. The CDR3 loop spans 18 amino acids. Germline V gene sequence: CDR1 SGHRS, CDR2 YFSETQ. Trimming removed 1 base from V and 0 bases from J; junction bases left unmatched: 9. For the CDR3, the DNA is TGCGCCAGCAGCTTGCGGGGGGGAACAATCAGCTCCTACAATGAGCAGTTCTTC. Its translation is CASSLRGGTISSYNEQFF.

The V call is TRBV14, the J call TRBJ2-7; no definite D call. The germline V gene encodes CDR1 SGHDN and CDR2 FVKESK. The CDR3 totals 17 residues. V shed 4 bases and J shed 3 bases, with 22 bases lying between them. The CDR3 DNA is TGTGCCAGCAGCCGCCTACCCGTGGTTAACTCCCTCTACGAGCAGTACTTC. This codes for CASSRLPVVNSLYEQYF.